One sample yielded the 32 T cell receptor beta chains listed below, sequenced in a study of cytomegalovirus exposure and HLA in healthy donors. Primers included in the PCR were 60 Vbeta and 13 Jbeta primers. Clones were read by immunoSEQ multiplex PCR, and TCRdb kept only the in-frame ones, dropping some. The top ten clones hold under 0.75% of a sample with about 90,000 clones, roughly 72% of them seen once. Sequenced material: PBMCs. These TCRs come from a man aged 30-40 years in good health and CMV-seronegative.

The gene calls are TRBV4-2 and TRBJ2-5; the match to TRBD1 covers 8 bases. The germline CDR1 and CDR2 sequences are LGHNA and YNFKEQ. This CDR3 has 14 residues. V shed 2 bases and J 5 bases; nucleotides not matched to a gene: 4. The CDR3 bases are TGTGCCAGCAGCCAACCCCAGGGGGCGGAGACCCAGTACTTC. This codes for CASSQPQGAETQYF.

This clone was seen a handful of times. The chain joins TRBV5-5 to TRBJ1-5; D is unresolved. Germline lookup yields CDR1 SGHKS and CDR2 YYEKEE (reference sequence). This CDR3 has 16 residues. V gave up 6 bases and J gave up 7 bases, with 23 bases separating them. The CDR3 DNA reads TGTGCCAGCACCCTAGACCCGGGTGGGTCAAAACAGCCCCAGCATTTT. As protein: CASTLDPGGSKQPQHF.

The chain employs TRBV19 and TRBJ2-5, with D possibly TRBD1 on 6 matching bases. The CDR3 totals 12 residues. Per the germline V gene, CDR1 is LNHDA and CDR2 is SQIVND (reference sequence). V lost 9 bases and J lost 3, with 11 bases in between. The DNA for the CDR3 is TGTGCCAGCCCGAAGGGGGAAGAGACCCAGTACTTC. This gives the protein CASPKGEETQYF.

The sample holds one count of this clone. The chain employs TRBV18 and TRBJ1-2, with 9 positions matching TRBD1. The CDR3 is 14 residues long. Germline V gene lookup returns CDR1 KGHSH and CDR2 LQKENI. The trim removed 4 bases at V and 8 bases at J, leaving 8 bases unmatched. The CDR3 coding sequence is TGTGCCAGCTCACTACAGGGACAGGGCGACGGCTACACCTTC. Its protein is CASSLQGQGDGYTF.

The chain joins TRBV28 to TRBJ2-1; D is uncertain. V lost 5 bases and J lost 4, with 15 bases in between. CDR1 and CDR2 (germline): MDHEN, SYDVKM. CDR3 length: 15 residues. Here the CDR3 reads CASSPPLDGYNEQFF. The DNA of the CDR3 is TGTGCCAGCAGTCCGCCCCTCGACGGGTACAATGAGCAGTTCTTC.

CDR3 coding DNA: TGTGCCAGCAGCAAGGGACAGGCCATTTCCTACGAGCAGTACGTC. Protein product: CASSKGQAISYEQYV. This chain links TRBV6-6 with TRBJ2-7; 8 bases are a match to TRBD1. Unmatched junction bases numbered 8, after V lost 6 bases and J lost 1 base. The germline V gene encodes CDR1 MNHNY and CDR2 SVGAGI (reference sequence). The CDR3 runs to 15 residues.

CDR3 bases: TGCGCCAGCAGCTTGGCGGGAGGGACTAGCGTTTTTATTGAGCAGTTCTTC. It codes for CASSLAGGTSVFIEQFF. The V and J genes are TRBV5-1 and TRBJ2-1; 10 bases fit TRBD2. This CDR3 has 17 residues. Germline V gives CDR1 SGHRS, CDR2 YFSETQ. Trimming removed 0 bases from V and 9 bases from J; junction bases left unmatched: 12.

The rearrangement links TRBV21-1 to TRBJ1-1; the D call in the table, TRBD1, was not verified against the DNA. TRBV21-1 is classified as a pseudogene. This CDR3 contains 11 residues. The CDR3 region has the DNA TGTGCCAGCAGGGCGAACACTGAAGCTTTCTTT. Amino acids: CASRANTEAFF.

The chain uses TRBV29-1 and TRBJ1-1, with TRBD1 identical over 7 bases. After removal of 0 bases from V and 11 bases from J, the junction contained 9 bases not matched to a gene. The CDR3 is 13 amino acids. The germline V gene encodes CDR1 SQVTM and CDR2 ANQGSEA. In DNA form, the CDR3 reads TGCAGCGTTGAAGAGACAGGGTATAGAACCGCTTTCTTT. Translated: CSVEETGYRTAFF.

This chain links TRBV15 with TRBJ2-1; 7 nucleotides agree with TRBD2. The junction had 6 bases not matched to a gene; V was cut back by 0 bases and J by 4 bases. The CDR3 is 16 residues long. CDR1 is LNHNV, CDR2 YYDKDF, per germline (reference sequence). CDR3 amino acids: CATSRDAGVGYNEQFF. In nucleotides, the CDR3 is TGTGCCACCAGCAGAGATGCGGGAGTAGGGTACAATGAGCAGTTCTTC.

V gene TRBV7-9 combines with J gene TRBJ2-2; 7 bases map to TRBD1. Germline loops: CDR1 SEHNR, CDR2 FQNEAQ (reference sequence). V was pared by 3 bases and J by 4 bases, with 8 bases of the junction left unmatched. The CDR3 covers 16 residues. CDR3 DNA: TGTGCCAGCAGCTTCCACCCGGACAGGTTCACCGGGGAGCTGTTTTTT. Its protein product is CASSFHPDRFTGELFF.

The genes are TRBV7-7 and TRBJ2-5; 9 bases line up with TRBD2. The V segment lost 2 bases and the J segment 2 bases; nucleotides outside the gene matches: 6. Looked up from germline, CDR1 is SSHAT and CDR2 is FNYEAQ (reference sequence). The length of the CDR3 is 16 residues. The CDR3 region is CASSLFGGGGQETQYF. The CDR3 DNA reads TGTGCCAGCAGCTTATTTGGCGGGGGGGGTCAAGAGACCCAGTACTTC.

This clone has more than one count but fewer than ten. The chain couples TRBV6-6 to TRBJ1-1; the D is unclear. The V and J ends lost 9 bases and 1 base respectively, with 12 bases between them. CDR1 MNHNY and CDR2 SVGAGI come from the germline V gene (reference sequence). CDR3 length: 13 residues. Here the CDR3 reads CASSLSPNTEAFF. The DNA for the CDR3 is TGTGCCAGTTCTTTGTCCCCGAACACTGAAGCTTTCTTT.

The rearrangement joins TRBV11-3 to TRBJ2-2; D perhaps matches TRBD1 (5 bases). The CDR3 length is 15 residues. V was clipped by 1 base and J by 7 bases, with 13 bases between them. Germline loops: CDR1 SGHNT, CDR2 YENEEA. The CDR3 spells CASSLVGPQGGELFF. CDR3 DNA: TGTGCCAGCAGCTTAGTCGGGCCCCAGGGCGGGGAGCTGTTTTTT.

The V call is TRBV6-5, the J call TRBJ2-3, with D tentatively TRBD1 (5 bases). Trimming took off 6 bases at V and 8 bases at J, with 12 bases between the two ends. Per germline, CDR1 MNHEY and CDR2 SVGAGI. CDR3 length equals 12 residues. CDR3 sequence reads: CASRSRASTQYF. CDR3 DNA sequence: TGTGCCAGCAGATCCAGGGCTAGTACGCAGTATTTT.

The chain has TRBV6-1 and TRBJ2-7, with 8 bases matching TRBD1. This CDR3 comprises 14 residues. The V gene end was trimmed by 5 bases and the J gene end by 1 base; junction bases not matched to a gene: 4. Germline values: CDR1 MNHNS, CDR2 SASEGT. The CDR3, as DNA: TGTGCCAGCAGTTTTAACAGGGGGTCCTACGAGCAGTACGTC. It yields the protein CASSFNRGSYEQYV.

For the CDR3, the DNA is TGTGCCAGCAGCAGGGATCTACTGAACACTGAAGCTTTCTTT. Translation gives CASSRDLLNTEAFF. The chain links TRBV6-1 to TRBJ1-1; D perhaps matches TRBD1 (5 bases). Trimming shortened V by 6 bases and J by 0 bases, and 11 bases separated the two germline ends. CDR1 and CDR2 (germline): MNHNS, SASEGT. This CDR3 is built from 14 residues.

CDR3 residues: CASSDSFFSGELFF. For the CDR3, the DNA is TGTGCCAGCAGTGACTCGTTTTTCTCCGGGGAGCTGTTTTTT. This chain links TRBV6-4 with TRBJ2-2; no definite D call. The germline V gene has CDR1 MRHNA and CDR2 SNTAGT. The CDR3 extends over 14 amino acids. With 0 bases removed from V and 6 bases from J, the gap between germline ends came to 8 bases.

A few counts support this clone. The rearrangement uses TRBV5-1 and TRBJ2-7, with 8 bases identical to TRBD1. CDR3 length: 14 amino acids. Looked up from germline, CDR1 is SGHRS and CDR2 is YFSETQ. J was trimmed by 0 bases and V by 3 bases; bases with no gene match: 2. CDR3 bases: TGCGCCAGCAGCTCCGGACAGGGCTCCTACGAGCAGTACGTC. Its protein product is CASSSGQGSYEQYV.

V is TRBV19 and J is TRBJ2-3, with 8 positions matching TRBD1. The trim removed 6 bases at V and 0 bases at J, leaving 5 bases unmatched. In germline, CDR1 is LNHDA, CDR2 SQIVND (reference sequence). This CDR3 contains 15 residues. In DNA form, the CDR3 reads TGTGCCAGTAGCCCCAGACAGGGGAGCACAGATACGCAGTATTTT. Its protein is CASSPRQGSTDTQYF.

This chain uses TRBV4-1 with TRBJ2-7, with 9 nucleotides matching TRBD1. The CDR3 sequence is 16 residues long. V shed 0 bases, J shed 7 bases, and the junction held 10 bases outside the gene matches. From germline, CDR1 is MGHRA and CDR2 YSYEKL. The CDR3 spells CASSQDRTGAYGEQYV. Here the CDR3 DNA reads TGCGCCAGCAGCCAAGATAGGACAGGGGCCTATGGGGAGCAGTACGTC.

The chain employs TRBV7-9 and TRBJ1-5, with D perhaps matching TRBD1 (6 bases). V gave up 1 base and J gave up 4 bases, with 11 bases separating them. The CDR3 is made up of 15 amino acids. Germline lookup yields CDR1 SEHNR and CDR2 FQNEAQ (reference sequence). This chain's CDR3 is CASSLGAGVNQPQHF. The CDR3 coding sequence is TGTGCCAGCAGCTTAGGGGCAGGGGTAAATCAGCCCCAGCATTTT.

The gene calls are TRBV2 and TRBJ1-5; 10 bases align to TRBD1. J was trimmed by 6 bases and V by 7 bases; bases with no gene match: 9. Germline CDR1 SNHLY, CDR2 FYNNEI. The CDR3 is 15 amino acids. The CDR3 sequence is CASMEDRGLVQPQHF. The CDR3 DNA reads as TGTGCCAGCATGGAAGACAGGGGGCTAGTTCAGCCCCAGCATTTT.

The chain has TRBV7-3 and TRBJ2-5; the match to TRBD2 covers 14 bases. This CDR3 contains 18 residues. V dropped 0 bases and J dropped 0; count of bases not matched to a gene: 3. CDR1 is SGHTA, CDR2 FQGTGA, per germline. For the CDR3, the DNA is TGTGCCAGCAGCTTAACCGGACTAGCGGGAGGCAACCAAGAGACCCAGTACTTC. Protein sequence: CASSLTGLAGGNQETQYF.

The chain couples TRBV7-3 to TRBJ2-7; D ambiguous. Germline-derived CDR1 and CDR2 are SGHTA and FQGTGA. The CDR3 loop spans 13 amino acids. V lost 2 bases and J 2 bases, leaving 7 bases between the germline ends. Here the CDR3 DNA reads TGTGCCAGCAGCTTAGAGAGTACCTACGAGCAGTACTTC. It encodes CASSLESTYEQYF.

V gene TRBV11-1 combines with J gene TRBJ2-1; a possible D gene is TRBD2 (5 bases). The CDR3 is 15 amino acids. V was pared by 2 bases and J by 0 bases, with 8 bases between. The V gene's germline CDR1 is SGHAT and CDR2 FQDESV (reference sequence). CDR3 protein: CASSLFGDSYNEQFF. The CDR3 DNA follows: TGTGCCAGCAGCTTATTCGGGGACTCCTACAATGAGCAGTTCTTC.

The chain links TRBV6-6 to TRBJ2-5, with TRBD2 matching over 12 bases. Unmatched junction bases numbered 11, after V lost 8 bases and J lost 7 bases. Germline CDR1 reads MNHNY; CDR2 reads SVGAGI (reference sequence). The CDR3 length is 15 residues. CDR3 sequence (DNA): TGTGCCAGCCTACCCTCACTAGCGGGGGGTCGGACCCAGTACTTC. Translating it yields CASLPSLAGGRTQYF.

The chain is built from TRBV5-5 and TRBJ1-1; D is unresolved. CDR3 size: 15 residues. CDR1 SGHKS and CDR2 YYEKEE come from the germline V gene (reference sequence). V lost 0 bases to trimming and J lost 4 bases, with 13 bases between them. CDR3 sequence (DNA): TGTGCCAGCAGCTTGGTCGCGGGGATCCCCACTGAAGCTTTCTTT. Its protein is CASSLVAGIPTEAFF.

The rearrangement joins TRBV6-6 to TRBJ1-2, with D maybe TRBD1 (5 bases). This CDR3 is built from 12 residues. The V gene lost 5 bases and the J gene lost 10 bases, with 14 bases spanning the gap. The germline V gene encodes CDR1 MNHNY and CDR2 SVGAGI (reference sequence). CDR3 DNA sequence: TGTGCCAGCAGTCCCGCCCGGGGGTCCTACACCTTC. It yields the protein CASSPARGSYTF.

This chain joins TRBV7-9 and TRBJ1-2; D gene uncertain. The CDR3 sequence is 17 residues long. Germline V gives CDR1 SEHNR, CDR2 FQNEAQ (reference sequence). V lost 0 bases to trimming and J lost 1 base, with 15 bases between them. This CDR3 is CASSLARNEIFNYGYTF. The CDR3 coding sequence is TGTGCCAGCAGCTTAGCGCGGAACGAGATCTTTAACTATGGCTACACCTTC.

The rearrangement links TRBV5-6 to TRBJ2-1; 14 bases map to TRBD2. The germline gives CDR1 SGHDT, CDR2 YYEEEE. There are 19 residues in the CDR3. V gave up 3 bases and J gave up 10 bases; unmatched junction bases: 18. CDR3 amino acids: CASSSGTSGGHGKGLEQFF. CDR3 coding DNA: TGTGCCAGCAGCTCCGGGACTAGCGGGGGCCACGGGAAGGGGCTGGAGCAGTTCTTC.

The chain combines TRBV9 with TRBJ2-3; 8 bases line up with TRBD2. Trimming cost V 2 bases and J 3 bases; bases outside gene matches: 2. The CDR3 runs 14 residues. CDR1 and CDR2 (germline): SGDLS, YYNGEE. CDR3 nucleotides: TGTGCCAGCAGCGTGTCTAGCGGGACAGATACGCAGTATTTT. It specifies CASSVSSGTDTQYF.